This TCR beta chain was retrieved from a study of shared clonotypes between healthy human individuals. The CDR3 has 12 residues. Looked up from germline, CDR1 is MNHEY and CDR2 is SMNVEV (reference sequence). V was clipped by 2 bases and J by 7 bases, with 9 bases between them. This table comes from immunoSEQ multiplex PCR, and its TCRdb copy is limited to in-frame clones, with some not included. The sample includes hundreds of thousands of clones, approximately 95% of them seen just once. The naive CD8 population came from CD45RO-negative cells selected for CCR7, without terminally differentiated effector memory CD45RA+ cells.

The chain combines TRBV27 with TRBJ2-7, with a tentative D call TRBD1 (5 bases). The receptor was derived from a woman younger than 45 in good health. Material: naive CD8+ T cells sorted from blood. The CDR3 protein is CASSLHPGEQYF. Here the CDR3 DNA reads TGTGCCAGCAGTTTACACCCAGGGGAGCAGTACTTC.